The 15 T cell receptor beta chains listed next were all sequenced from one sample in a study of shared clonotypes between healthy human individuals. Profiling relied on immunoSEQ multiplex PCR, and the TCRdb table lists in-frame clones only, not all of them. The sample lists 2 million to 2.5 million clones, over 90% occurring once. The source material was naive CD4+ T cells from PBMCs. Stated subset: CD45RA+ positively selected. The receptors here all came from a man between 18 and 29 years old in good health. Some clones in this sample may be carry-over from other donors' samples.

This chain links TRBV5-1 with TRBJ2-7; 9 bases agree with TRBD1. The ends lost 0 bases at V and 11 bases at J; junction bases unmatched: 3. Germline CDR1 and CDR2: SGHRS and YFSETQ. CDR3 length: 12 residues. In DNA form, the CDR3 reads TGCGCCAGCAGCTTGGACAGGGGGCGGGAGTACTTC. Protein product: CASSLDRGREYF.

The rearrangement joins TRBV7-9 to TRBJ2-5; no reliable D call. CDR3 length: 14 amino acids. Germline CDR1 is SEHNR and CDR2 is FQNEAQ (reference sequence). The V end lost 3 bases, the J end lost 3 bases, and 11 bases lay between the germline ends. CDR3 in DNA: TGTGCCAGCAGCTTCCTTACGGCGGAAGAGACCCAGTACTTC. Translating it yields CASSFLTAEETQYF.

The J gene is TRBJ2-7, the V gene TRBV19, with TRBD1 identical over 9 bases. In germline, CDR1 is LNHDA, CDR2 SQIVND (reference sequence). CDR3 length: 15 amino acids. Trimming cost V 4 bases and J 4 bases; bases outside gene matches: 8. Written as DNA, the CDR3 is TGTGCCAGTAGTAGGCCGGGACAGGGTGTATACGAGCAGTACTTC. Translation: CASSRPGQGVYEQYF.

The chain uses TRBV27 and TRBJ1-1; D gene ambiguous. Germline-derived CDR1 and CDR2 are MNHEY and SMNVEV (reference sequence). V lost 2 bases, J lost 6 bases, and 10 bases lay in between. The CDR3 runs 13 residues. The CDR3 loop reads CASSLEPGSEAFF. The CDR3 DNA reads TGTGCCAGCAGTTTAGAGCCGGGTTCTGAAGCTTTCTTT.

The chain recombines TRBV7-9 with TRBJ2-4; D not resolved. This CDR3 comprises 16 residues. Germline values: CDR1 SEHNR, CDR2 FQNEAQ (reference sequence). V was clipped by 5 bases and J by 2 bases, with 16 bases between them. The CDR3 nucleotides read TGTGCCAGCAGCCCCCTACCGGAGTTTACCAAAAACATTCAGTACTTC. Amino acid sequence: CASSPLPEFTKNIQYF.

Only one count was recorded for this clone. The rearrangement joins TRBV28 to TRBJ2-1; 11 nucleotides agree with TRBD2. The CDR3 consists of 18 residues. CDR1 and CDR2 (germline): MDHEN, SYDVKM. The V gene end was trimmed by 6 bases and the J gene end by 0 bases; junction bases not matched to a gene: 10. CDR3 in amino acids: CASSPLLGTSGSYNEQFF. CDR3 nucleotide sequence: TGTGCCAGCAGCCCTCTGTTGGGGACTAGCGGCTCCTACAATGAGCAGTTCTTC. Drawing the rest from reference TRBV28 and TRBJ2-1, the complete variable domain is DVKVTQSSRYLVKRTGEKVFLECVQDMDHENMFWYRQDPGLGLRLIYFSYDVKMKEKGDIPEGYSVSREKKERFSLILESASTNQTSMYLCASSPLLGTSGSYNEQFFGPGTRLTVL.

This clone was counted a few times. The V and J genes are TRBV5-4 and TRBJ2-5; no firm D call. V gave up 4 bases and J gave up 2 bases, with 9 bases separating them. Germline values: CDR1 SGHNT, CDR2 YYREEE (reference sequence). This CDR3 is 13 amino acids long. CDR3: CASSTAGQETQYF. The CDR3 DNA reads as TGTGCCAGCAGCACCGCAGGACAAGAGACCCAGTACTTC.

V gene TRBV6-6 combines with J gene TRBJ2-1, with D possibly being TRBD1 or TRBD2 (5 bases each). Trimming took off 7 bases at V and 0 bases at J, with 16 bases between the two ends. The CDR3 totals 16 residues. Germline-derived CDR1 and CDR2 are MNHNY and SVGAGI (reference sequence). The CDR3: CASNPGRGDSYNEQFF. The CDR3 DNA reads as TGTGCCAGCAACCCGGGACGGGGAGACTCCTACAATGAGCAGTTCTTC.

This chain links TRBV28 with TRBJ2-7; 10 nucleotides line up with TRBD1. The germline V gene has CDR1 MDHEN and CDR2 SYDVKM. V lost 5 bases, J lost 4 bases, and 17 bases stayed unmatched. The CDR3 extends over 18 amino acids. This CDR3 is CASSRGTGALPRWYEQYF. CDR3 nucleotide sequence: TGTGCCAGCAGTCGCGGGACAGGGGCCCTACCGAGGTGGTACGAGCAGTACTTC.

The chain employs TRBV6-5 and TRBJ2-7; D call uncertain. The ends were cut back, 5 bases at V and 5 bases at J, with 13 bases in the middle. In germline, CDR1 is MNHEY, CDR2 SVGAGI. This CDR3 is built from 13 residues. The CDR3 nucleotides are TGTGCCAGCAGTCTCCGACGGCTTGACGAGCAGTACTTC. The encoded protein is CASSLRRLDEQYF.

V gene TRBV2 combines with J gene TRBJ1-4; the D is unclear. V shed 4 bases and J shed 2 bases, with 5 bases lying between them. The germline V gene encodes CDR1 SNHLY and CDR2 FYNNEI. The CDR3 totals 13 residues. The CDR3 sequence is CASSGVTNEKLFF. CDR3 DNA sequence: TGTGCCAGCAGTGGAGTTACTAATGAAAAACTGTTTTTT.

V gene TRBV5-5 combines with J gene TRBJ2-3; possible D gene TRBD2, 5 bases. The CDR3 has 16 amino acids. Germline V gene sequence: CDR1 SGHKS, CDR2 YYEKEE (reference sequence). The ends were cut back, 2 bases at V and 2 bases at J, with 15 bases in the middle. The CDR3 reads CASSFEGHALTDTQYF. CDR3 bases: TGTGCCAGCAGCTTCGAGGGCCACGCACTCACAGATACGCAGTATTTT.

The CDR3 loop reads CASSPSGSYGYTF. CDR3 coding DNA: TGTGCCAGCTCACCCTCAGGGTCCTATGGCTACACCTTC. V gene TRBV18 combines with J gene TRBJ1-2; possibly TRBD1 for D (5 bases). This CDR3 region has 13 residues. V lost 3 bases and J 4 bases, leaving 9 bases between the germline ends. The germline gives CDR1 KGHSH, CDR2 LQKENI.

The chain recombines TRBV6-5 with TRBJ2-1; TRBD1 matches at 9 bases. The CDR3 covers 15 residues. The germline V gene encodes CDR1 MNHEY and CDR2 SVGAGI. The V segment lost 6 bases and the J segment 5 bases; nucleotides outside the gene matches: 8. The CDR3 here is CASRRQGDLDNEQFF. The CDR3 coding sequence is TGTGCCAGCAGGCGACAGGGGGATCTAGACAATGAGCAGTTCTTC.

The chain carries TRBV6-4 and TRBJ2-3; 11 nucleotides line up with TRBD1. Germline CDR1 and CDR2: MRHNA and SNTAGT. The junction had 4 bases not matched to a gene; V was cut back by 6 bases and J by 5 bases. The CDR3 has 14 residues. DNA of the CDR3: TGTGCCAGCAGGGGACAGGGGGGCCGAGATACGCAGTATTTT. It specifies CASRGQGGRDTQYF.